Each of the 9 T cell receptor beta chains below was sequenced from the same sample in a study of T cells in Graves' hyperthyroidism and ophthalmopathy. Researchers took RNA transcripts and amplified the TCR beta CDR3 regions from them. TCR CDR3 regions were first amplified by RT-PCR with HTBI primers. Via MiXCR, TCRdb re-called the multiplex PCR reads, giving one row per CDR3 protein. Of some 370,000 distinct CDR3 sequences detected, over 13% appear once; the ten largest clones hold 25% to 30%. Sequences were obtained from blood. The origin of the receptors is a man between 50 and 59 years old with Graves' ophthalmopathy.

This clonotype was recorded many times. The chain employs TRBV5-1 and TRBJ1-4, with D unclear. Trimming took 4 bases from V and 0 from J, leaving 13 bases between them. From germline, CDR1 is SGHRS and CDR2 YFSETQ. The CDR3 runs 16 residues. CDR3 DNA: TGCGCCAGCAGCCCAGGACGGATTGCAACTAATGAAAAACTGTTTTTT. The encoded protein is CASSPGRIATNEKLFF.

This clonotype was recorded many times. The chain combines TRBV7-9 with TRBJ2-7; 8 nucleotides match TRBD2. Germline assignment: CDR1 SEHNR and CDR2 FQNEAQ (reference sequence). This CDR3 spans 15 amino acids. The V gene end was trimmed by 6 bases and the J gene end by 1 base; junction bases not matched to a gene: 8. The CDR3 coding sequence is TGTGCCAGCAGTAGTTATAGCGGGAAGTCCTACGAGCAGTACTTC. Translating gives CASSSYSGKSYEQYF.

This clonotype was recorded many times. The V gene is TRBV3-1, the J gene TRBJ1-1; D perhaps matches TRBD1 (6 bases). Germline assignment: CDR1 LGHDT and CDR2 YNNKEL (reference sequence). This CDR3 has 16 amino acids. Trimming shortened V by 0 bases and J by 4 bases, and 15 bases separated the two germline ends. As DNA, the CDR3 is TGTGCCAGCAGCCAAGAACTGACCAGGGGATCCACTGAAGCTTTCTTT. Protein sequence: CASSQELTRGSTEAFF.

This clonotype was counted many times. DNA of the CDR3: TGCAGCGTGCCCCGGGGGAGCAGGGCTAGCGGGAGTGGTACTGAGCAGTTCTTC. Protein sequence: CSVPRGSRASGSGTEQFF. This chain links TRBV29-1 with TRBJ2-1; 10 bases agree with TRBD2. The CDR3 is 18 amino acids. Germline V gene data show CDR1 as SQVTM and CDR2 as ANQGSEA. The V segment lost 6 bases and the J segment 9 bases; nucleotides outside the gene matches: 23.

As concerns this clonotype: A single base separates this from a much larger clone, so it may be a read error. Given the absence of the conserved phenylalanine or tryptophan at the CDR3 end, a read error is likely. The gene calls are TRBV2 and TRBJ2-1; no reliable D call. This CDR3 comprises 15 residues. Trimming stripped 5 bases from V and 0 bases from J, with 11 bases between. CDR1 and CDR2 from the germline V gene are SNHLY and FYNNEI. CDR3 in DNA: TGTGCCAGCAGTAGTCCCGTAAGCTCCTACAATGAGCAGTTCTCC. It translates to CASSSPVSSYNEQFS.

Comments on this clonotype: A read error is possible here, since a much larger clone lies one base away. The CDR3 is CASSLSGRGEQFF. In nucleotides, the CDR3 is TGTGCCAGCAGTTTATCAGGAAGAGGTGAGCAGTTCTTC. The chain links TRBV27 to TRBJ2-1; no reliable D call. Germline CDR1 is MNHEY and CDR2 is SMNVEV (reference sequence). V lost 0 bases and J lost 9, with 9 bases in between. The CDR3 sequence is 13 residues long.

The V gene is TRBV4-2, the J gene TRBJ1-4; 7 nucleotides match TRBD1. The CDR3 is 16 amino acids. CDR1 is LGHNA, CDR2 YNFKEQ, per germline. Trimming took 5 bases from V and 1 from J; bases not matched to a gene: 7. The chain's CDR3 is CASSSQGVGTNEKLFF. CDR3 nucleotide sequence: TGTGCCAGCAGCTCCCAGGGGGTTGGAACTAATGAAAAACTGTTTTTT.

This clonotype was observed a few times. The DNA of the CDR3 is TGTGCCAGCAGTTCGCCGGGGGCCAACACTGAAGCTTTCTTT. Amino acids: CASSSPGANTEAFF. The V and J genes are TRBV6-1 and TRBJ1-1, with a weak D call TRBD1 (6 bases). This CDR3 has 14 amino acids. V shed 5 bases and J shed 2 bases, with 12 bases lying between them. From germline, CDR1 is MNHNS and CDR2 SASEGT.

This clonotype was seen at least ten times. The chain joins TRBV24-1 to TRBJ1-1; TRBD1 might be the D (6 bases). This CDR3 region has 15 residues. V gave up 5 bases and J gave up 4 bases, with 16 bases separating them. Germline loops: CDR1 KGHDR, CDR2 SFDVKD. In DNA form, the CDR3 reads TGTGCCACCAGTGTGACAAACAACAGGGCCACTGAAGCTTTCTTT. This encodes CATSVTNNRATEAFF.